This T cell receptor (beta chain) was obtained from a study of CD8+ T cells in alopecia areata. Study-wide context: Treatment comprised oral tofacitinib, 5 to 10 mg twice daily, in treated patients. General observations from the study: While tofacitinib was given, many expanded lesional clones persisted in scalp and blood. Normal scalp had lower clonality than lesional scalp, with alopecia totalis/universalis lesions showing this most strongly.

Worth noting for this clone: What it binds is not known.

As the sequencing template, cDNA was produced by extracting RNA and reverse transcribing it. Sequencing was performed with immunoSEQ multiplex PCR; in TCRdb, only in-frame clones are kept and a portion is missing. The repertoire holds over 150,000 clones, with about 55% as singletons. Regarding treatment: oral pan-JAK inhibitor, 5-10 mg twice daily. CDR3 length: 11 residues. Germline CDR1 DFQATT, CDR2 SNEGSKA (reference sequence). Trimming left V 2 bases short and J 6 bases short, with 6 bases between. The clonotype was recovered from a human donor with alopecia areata. This chain links TRBV20-1 with TRBJ2-3; no definite D call. The sample consisted of CD8+ T cells sorted from blood, taken at week 24, from a patient treated with tofacitinib. The CDR3 sequence: CSARWVDTQYF. The CDR3 DNA sequence: TGCAGTGCTAGATGGGTTGATACGCAGTATTTT.